Reported below is one T cell receptor (beta chain). This CDR3 spans 13 amino acids. Germline V gene data show CDR1 as MNHNS and CDR2 as SASEGT. Between the trimmed V and J ends, which lost 3 bases and 5 bases, there was a span of 10 bases. The sample belongs to a study of Ad26.COV2.S vaccination and SARS-CoV-2 variants. Assay used: immunoSEQ multiplex PCR; TCRdb lists only in-frame clones, some missing. The sample lists fewer than 400,000 clones, roughly nine tenths seen once, with under 3.5% in the top ten. Noted treatment: 19 received Ad26.COV2.S at low or high dose, single or two shots; about 5 received placebo; per-sample allocation not given. The samples date from day 63 after the first vaccine or placebo injection.

The receptor was isolated from a person aged 18-65 years who received the Ad26.COV2.S COVID-19 vaccine or a placebo. The rearrangement links TRBV6-1 to TRBJ1-1, with D unclear. Material: peripheral blood, obtained in a trial of Ad26.COV2.S vaccine versus placebo. The CDR3: CASSDVGWTEAFF. In DNA, the CDR3 is TGTGCCAGCAGTGATGTCGGCTGGACTGAAGCTTTCTTT.